This paragraph reports one T cell receptor beta chain. Only one count was recorded for this clonotype. Its antigen is not yet known. Nothing much larger sits one base from this clone, and base qualities are not available. A single read is weak support. Reading from cysteine to phenylalanine, the CDR3 counts 15 amino acids. Of all the DNA, just the CDR3 is kept, 45 bases in frame from base 1. V is reduced by 2 bases and J by 0 bases, leaving a spacing of 8 bases between them. This sample was included in a study of early T cells in non-severe SARS-CoV-2 infection (dated by TCRdb to about 2021). Background for the entire study: Because TCR sequencing was done on bulk RNA from unsorted whole blood, the alpha and beta chains could not be paired. On the study overall, not on this receptor specifically: VDJdb matching was skewed toward anti-spike CD8 responses, so virus-specific expansions were likely underestimated and private and CD4 specificities were missed.

Library creation used 5' RACE. The data were produced on a NextSeq 500. Unique molecular identifiers were attached to individual cDNA molecules in the TCR library protocol so that sequencing error and PCR bias could be corrected. Both TCR alpha and beta chains were sequenced, and tight co-correlation was observed between alpha and beta sequence abundances in each sample. The paper's data handling went like this. Decombinator V4 was used to annotate TCR sequences for V gene, J gene and CDR3. Expanded TCRs were defined as changing significantly between any two time points under a Poisson model with p below 0.0001. TCR abundances were normalised to the total number of TCRs sequenced per sample and were expressed as counts per million. TRAV1-2 paired with TRAJ12, TRAJ20 or TRAJ33 defined MAIT TCRs, while TRAV10 paired with TRAJ18 defined iNKT TCRs. A search of VDJdb, accessed on 1 November 2021, was run for TCRs annotated to CMV, EBV and SARS-CoV-2, with TCRs annotated for multiple antigens excluded. The public reads were run again by TCRdb, first through fastp at Q25 and then through MiXCR, and only productive beta chains were kept. Every entry covers one CDR3 protein and lists the most common genes and DNA from its rows. These V and J calls rely on TCRdb rather than the paper's analysis. This sample has around 61,000 distinct CDR3 sequences in its table, and around 15% of those were observed once. The top ten hold over 4% of the sample.

The study was a case-control design nested within a healthcare worker cohort in London, UK, with weekly nasopharyngeal swab PCR tests and blood sampling. Between 23 and 31 March 2020, the week of the UK lockdown, healthcare workers were enrolled and then followed up weekly for as long as 16 weeks. The chain couples TRBV12-3 or TRBV12-4 to TRBJ1-3; the D gene identity is not certain. Sample: whole blood, taken at baseline. The sequence came from an adult who was a healthcare worker with PCR-confirmed SARS-CoV-2 infection or an uninfected control (not recorded which). CDR3 region: CASSLIDLSGNTIYF. The bases read TGTGCCAGCAGTTTAATCGACCTCTCTGGAAACACCATATATTTT.